The 23 T cell receptor beta chains listed next were all sequenced from one sample in a study of blood T cell repertoires in COVID-19. Produced via immunoSEQ multiplex PCR; TCRdb's table is partial and in-frame only. The sample has roughly 100,000 clones; 65% to 75% are singletons. Sequenced sample: peripheral blood. Source of these receptors: a human donor with acute or convalescent COVID-19. The donor label of this sample is uncertain.

The chain combines TRBV9 with TRBJ1-2; D is possibly TRBD1 (5 bases). Trimming pared 7 bases from V and 3 bases from J, leaving 7 bases between. This CDR3 is 11 amino acids long. Germline V gene lookup returns CDR1 SGDLS and CDR2 YYNGEE. The CDR3 sequence is CASGGDYGYTF. CDR3 nucleotide sequence: TGTGCCAGCGGAGGGGACTATGGCTACACCTTC.

This clone came up many times. The CDR3 sequence is CATSELQGARGKLFF. Written as DNA, the CDR3 is TGTGCCACCAGTGAACTACAGGGGGCGCGGGGAAAACTGTTTTTT. The rearrangement joins TRBV24-1 to TRBJ1-4, with 9 nucleotides matching TRBD1. Losses at the gene ends were 4 bases for V and 10 bases for J; bases not matched to a gene: 9. CDR1 and CDR2 from the germline V gene are KGHDR and SFDVKD. CDR3 length: 15 residues.

The chain has TRBV3-1 (or the pseudogene TRBV3-2) and TRBJ1-2, with 10 bases lining up with TRBD1. Germline CDR1 is LGHDT and CDR2 is YNNKEL (reference sequence). The CDR3 loop spans 14 amino acids. V trimming: 4 bases; J trimming: 5 bases; junction bases outside the gene matches: 4. The CDR3 DNA is TGTGCCAGCAGCCGGACAGGGGGATCTTATGGCTACACCTTC. Amino acid sequence: CASSRTGGSYGYTF.

J is TRBJ1-1 and V is TRBV19; 8 nucleotides line up with TRBD1. Germline CDR1 is LNHDA and CDR2 is SQIVND (reference sequence). There are 15 residues in the CDR3. The junction had 9 bases not matched to a gene; V was cut back by 4 bases and J by 5 bases. The CDR3 DNA reads as TGTGCCAGTAGTACCAAGGACAGGGTGAGGACTGAAGCTTTCTTT. Its protein is CASSTKDRVRTEAFF.

The chain has TRBV27 and TRBJ1-2; 8 nucleotides agree with TRBD1. The CDR3 runs 17 residues. CDR1 and CDR2 (germline): MNHEY, SMNVEV (reference sequence). Trimming took 5 bases from V and 2 from J; bases not matched to a gene: 13. The CDR3 nucleotides are TGTGCCAGCAGTCCGTATTTGGCAGGGGGCCGAAACTATGGCTACACCTTC. Translation gives CASSPYLAGGRNYGYTF.

The rearrangement links TRBV28 to TRBJ1-6, with TRBD1 matching 9 bases. Germline values: CDR1 MDHEN, CDR2 SYDVKM. This CDR3 contains 15 residues. Germline trimming cut 7 bases from V and 8 bases from J; bases unmatched to any gene: 9. CDR3 loop: CASTLKGTGHSPLHF. The CDR3 nucleotides are TGTGCCAGCACCCTCAAAGGGACAGGGCATTCACCCCTCCACTTT.

This chain links TRBV5-1 with TRBJ2-2; possible D gene TRBD2, 6 bases. V was trimmed by 4 bases and J by 5 bases, leaving 12 bases between them. CDR1 SGHRS and CDR2 YFSETQ come from the germline V gene. The CDR3 is 14 amino acids. Here the CDR3 reads CASSRDWGTGELFF. In nucleotides, the CDR3 is TGCGCCAGCAGCCGGGACTGGGGGACCGGGGAGCTGTTTTTT.

This clone was observed once. The J gene is TRBJ1-3, the V gene TRBV6-5; 7 nucleotides align to TRBD1. The CDR3 extends over 15 amino acids. V dropped 8 bases and J dropped 7; count of bases not matched to a gene: 14. The germline gives CDR1 MNHEY, CDR2 SVGAGI. The DNA of the CDR3 is TGTGCCAGCCGCCCAAGGGGGGACAGTTACAACACCATATATTTT. Amino acid sequence: CASRPRGDSYNTIYF.

The chain is built from TRBV4-1 and TRBJ2-5, with 13 bases lining up with TRBD2. The germline CDR1 and CDR2 sequences are MGHRA and YSYEKL. With V trimmed by 4 bases and J by 4 bases, 6 bases remained unmatched. CDR3 length equals 16 residues. As DNA, the CDR3 is TGCGCCAGCAGCCTAACTAGCGGGGGGGCCCCAGAGACCCAGTACTTC. The encoded protein is CASSLTSGGAPETQYF.

This clone was seen many times. The chain links TRBV6-5 to TRBJ1-1; no firm D call. Looked up from germline, CDR1 is MNHEY and CDR2 is SVGAGI. Deletions cut 5 bases from V and 7 bases from J, with 14 bases between. The CDR3 is 13 amino acids. For the CDR3, the DNA is TGTGCCAGCAGTCCCTTGCTCGTCGGTGAAGCTTTCTTT. Encoded protein: CASSPLLVGEAFF.

The chain uses TRBV19 and TRBJ1-5; 11 bases agree with TRBD1. J lost 5 bases, V lost 4 bases, and 4 bases had no gene match. The CDR3 spans 15 residues. The germline CDR1 and CDR2 sequences are LNHDA and SQIVND (reference sequence). The CDR3 loop reads CASSTTDRGHQPQHF. The CDR3, as DNA: TGTGCCAGTAGTACGACGGACAGGGGGCATCAGCCCCAGCATTTT.

The chain carries TRBV27 and TRBJ1-5; no reliable D call. Per the germline V gene, CDR1 is MNHEY and CDR2 is SMNVEV (reference sequence). CDR3 size: 18 residues. V was pared by 2 bases and J by 7 bases, with 24 bases between. CDR3 nucleotides: TGTGCCAGCAGTTTAAGTCGCTTGGGTACTGGTTGGGAGCAGCCCCAGCATTTT. Translating it yields CASSLSRLGTGWEQPQHF.

The gene calls are TRBV3-1 (or the pseudogene TRBV3-2) and TRBJ2-7; 14 nucleotides match TRBD2. The CDR3 spans 18 residues. V was pared by 4 bases and J by 3 bases, with 11 bases of the junction left unmatched. CDR1 is LGHDT and CDR2 is YNNKEL in the germline V gene (reference sequence). CDR3 sequence: CASSLRLAGGPSDYEQYF. For the CDR3, the DNA is TGTGCCAGCAGCCTTCGACTAGCGGGGGGGCCATCGGACTACGAGCAGTACTTC.

This chain's CDR3 is CASKQGAGMEKLFF. The DNA for the CDR3 is TGTGCCAGCAAGCAGGGGGCCGGTATGGAAAAACTGTTTTTT. V usage is TRBV2 and J usage is TRBJ1-4, with 8 bases fitting TRBD1. Germline values: CDR1 SNHLY, CDR2 FYNNEI. J gave up 8 bases and V 7 bases, and 9 bases lay outside the gene matches. The CDR3 has 14 amino acids.

This clone was found a few times. The chain is built from TRBV4-1 and TRBJ1-2, with D unclear. In germline, CDR1 is MGHRA, CDR2 YSYEKL. V was pared by 2 bases and J by 2 bases, with 15 bases between. The CDR3 consists of 16 residues. The CDR3 loop reads CASSQTLRTGNYGYTF. CDR3 sequence (DNA): TGCGCCAGCAGCCAAACCCTCCGGACGGGGAACTATGGCTACACCTTC.

This clone was seen more than once but under ten times. The chain couples TRBV19 to TRBJ2-1; TRBD1 aligns across 7 bases. J lost 3 bases, V lost 5 bases, and 4 bases had no gene match. CDR3 length: 14 amino acids. Germline assignment: CDR1 LNHDA and CDR2 SQIVND (reference sequence). CDR3 DNA: TGTGCCAGTAGTCGGGACAGCCTCTACAATGAGCAGTTCTTC. Protein: CASSRDSLYNEQFF.

The CDR3, as DNA: TGTGCCAGCAGCCCGTATTTCCAGGCGCGCGCTGAAGCTTTCTTT. Translation gives CASSPYFQARAEAFF. The chain joins TRBV14 to TRBJ1-1, with D hard to call. The V gene lost 4 bases and the J gene lost 6 bases, with 18 bases spanning the gap. Germline values: CDR1 SGHDN, CDR2 FVKESK. CDR3 size: 15 residues.

V usage is TRBV4-1 and J usage is TRBJ1-6; D call uncertain. CDR1 is MGHRA, CDR2 YSYEKL, per germline. This CDR3 is 16 amino acids long. V shed 1 base and J shed 10 bases, with 17 bases lying between them. The CDR3 loop reads CASSQGRLAMGSPLHF. The CDR3 nucleotides are TGCGCCAGCAGCCAAGGGCGGCTAGCTATGGGGTCACCCCTCCACTTT.

This clone has just a few counts. The J gene is TRBJ1-4, the V gene TRBV6-5, with a tentative D call TRBD1 (5 bases). V was cut by 8 bases and J by 10 bases, with 17 bases left in between. From germline, CDR1 is MNHEY and CDR2 SVGAGI. This CDR3 comprises 13 residues. CDR3 bases: TGTGCCAGCCGCGGCGCGGGGCCAGGAAAACTGTTTTTT. Protein: CASRGAGPGKLFF.

This chain connects TRBV18 to TRBJ1-4; 8 bases align to TRBD1. Trimming took 3 bases from V and 0 from J; bases not matched to a gene: 6. The CDR3 contains 17 residues. Germline lookup yields CDR1 KGHSH and CDR2 LQKENI. CDR3 amino acids: CASSPAGTGTTNEKLFF. CDR3 coding DNA: TGTGCCAGCTCACCGGCGGGGACAGGAACAACTAATGAAAAACTGTTTTTT.

Only one count was recorded for this clone. This chain connects TRBV6-5 to TRBJ1-4; 7 positions match TRBD1. CDR3 length equals 12 residues. J gave up 8 bases and V 8 bases, and 5 bases lay outside the gene matches. Germline V lookup: CDR1 MNHEY, CDR2 SVGAGI. CDR3 residues: CASSTGEEKLFF. The CDR3 region has the DNA TGTGCCAGCTCTACAGGGGAGGAAAAACTGTTTTTT.

The CDR3 protein is CASSPALTSGVRNEQFF. Here the CDR3 DNA reads TGTGCCAGCTCACCTGCCTTGACTAGCGGGGTGAGGAATGAGCAGTTCTTC. V usage is TRBV18 and J usage is TRBJ2-1, with 11 nucleotides matching TRBD2. The CDR3 has 17 residues. Germline CDR1 KGHSH, CDR2 LQKENI. The V and J ends lost 3 bases and 7 bases, in that order; junction bases with no gene match: 11.

The chain employs TRBV27 and TRBJ1-5, with unresolved D. Looked up from germline, CDR1 is MNHEY and CDR2 is SMNVEV (reference sequence). The V and J ends lost 6 bases and 6 bases respectively, with 12 bases between them. The CDR3 runs 13 residues. The CDR3 is CASSPPRGQPQHF. The CDR3 DNA reads as TGTGCCAGCAGCCCCCCTCGGGGTCAGCCCCAGCATTTT.